The present entry profiles one T cell receptor beta chain with its context. The sample belongs to a study of blood T cell repertoires in COVID-19. Study-level background: Samples came from the United States, Italy and Spain, spanning acute and convalescent COVID-19.

The V and J ends lost 6 bases and 4 bases respectively, with 21 bases between them. The CDR3 consists of 17 residues. Germline CDR1 reads MGHRA; CDR2 reads YSYEKL. Profiled with immunoSEQ multiplex PCR; TCRdb holds only in-frame clones, not every one. This sample has roughly 230,000 clones; 83% occur once, and the top ten carry 7.4%. V is TRBV4-1 and J is TRBJ1-4; perhaps TRBD1 as D (5 bases). The origin of this receptor is a woman in her fifties or sixties with acute or convalescent COVID-19. Sequenced material: peripheral blood. As DNA, the CDR3 is TGCGCCAGCAGGCAACACCGGGAGCGGGACCGTAATGAAAAACTGTTTTTT. As protein: CASRQHRERDRNEKLFF.